This T cell receptor (beta chain) emerged from a study of T-cell memory formation after mild COVID-19. Whole-study results and caveats: Clones contracting day 15 to 85 were balanced CD4/CD8; later expanders leaned CD4+. CD4+ clones that contracted lay mainly in CM and EM; CD8+ ones lay in EMRA.

TCRdb independently ran MiXCR on the 5' RACE reads; one entry per CDR3 protein. The table has about 200,000 distinct CDR3 sequences, 9.5% seen once; the top ten hold 3% to 4%. This clonotype occurred many times. What it binds is not known. This CDR3 is 15 amino acids long. Germline CDR1 LGHDT, CDR2 YNNKEL (reference sequence). The V gene lost 3 bases and the J gene lost 7 bases, with 18 bases spanning the gap. Sequenced sample: PBMCs or a T cell subset sorted from them (not recorded which). The source of this sequence is a man aged 18 to 30 who had mild COVID-19 (a few samples of this study predate the infection). Cell type and time point are not known. The chain couples TRBV3-1 to TRBJ1-2; D perhaps matches TRBD1 (5 bases). The CDR3 DNA reads as TGTGCCAGCAGCCAGGGACGCGGGGTAGAAAGTGGCTACACCTTC. Its protein is CASSQGRGVESGYTF.